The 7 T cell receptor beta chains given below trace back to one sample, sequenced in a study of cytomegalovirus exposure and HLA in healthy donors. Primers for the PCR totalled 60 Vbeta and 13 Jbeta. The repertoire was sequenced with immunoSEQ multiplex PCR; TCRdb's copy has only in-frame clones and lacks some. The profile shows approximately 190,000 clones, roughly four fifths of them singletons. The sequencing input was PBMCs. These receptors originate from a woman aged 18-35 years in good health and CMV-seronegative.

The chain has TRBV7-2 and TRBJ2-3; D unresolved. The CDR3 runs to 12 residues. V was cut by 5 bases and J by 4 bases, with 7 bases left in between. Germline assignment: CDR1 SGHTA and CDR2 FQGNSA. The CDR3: CASSPPSDTQYF. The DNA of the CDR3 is TGTGCCAGCAGCCCCCCTTCAGATACGCAGTATTTT. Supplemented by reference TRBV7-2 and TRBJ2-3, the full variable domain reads GAGVSQSPSNKVTEKGKDVELRCDPISGHTALYWYRQSLGQGLEFLIYFQGNSAPDKSGLPSDRFSAERTGGSVSTLTIQRTQQEDSAVYLCASSPPSDTQYFGPGTRLTVL.

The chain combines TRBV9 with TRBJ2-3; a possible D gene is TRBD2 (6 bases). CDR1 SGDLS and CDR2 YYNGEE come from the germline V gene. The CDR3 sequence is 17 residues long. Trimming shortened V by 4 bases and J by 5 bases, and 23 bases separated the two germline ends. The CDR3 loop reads CASSTSPRRAGGDTQYF. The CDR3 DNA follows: TGTGCCAGCAGCACCTCTCCCCGGAGGGCCGGGGGAGATACGCAGTATTTT.

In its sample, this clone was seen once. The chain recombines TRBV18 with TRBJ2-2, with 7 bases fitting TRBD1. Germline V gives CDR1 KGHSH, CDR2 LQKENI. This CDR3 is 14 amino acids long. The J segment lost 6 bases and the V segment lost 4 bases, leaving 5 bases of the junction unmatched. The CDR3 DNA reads TGTGCCAGCTCACACTCACAGGGGCCCGGGGAGCTGTTTTTT. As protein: CASSHSQGPGELFF.

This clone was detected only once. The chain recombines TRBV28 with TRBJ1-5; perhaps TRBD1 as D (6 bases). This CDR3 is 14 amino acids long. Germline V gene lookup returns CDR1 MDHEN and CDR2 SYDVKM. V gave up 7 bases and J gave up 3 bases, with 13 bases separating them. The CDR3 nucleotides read TGTGCCAGCAACCTGGACAGAGTCAATCAGCCCCAGCATTTT. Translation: CASNLDRVNQPQHF.

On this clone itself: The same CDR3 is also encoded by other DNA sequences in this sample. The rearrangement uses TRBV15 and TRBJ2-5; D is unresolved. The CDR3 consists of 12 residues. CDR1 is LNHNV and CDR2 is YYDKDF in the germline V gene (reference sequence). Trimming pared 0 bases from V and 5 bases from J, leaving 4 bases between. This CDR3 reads CATSRDSETQYF. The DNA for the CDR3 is TGTGCCACCAGCAGAGATAGTGAGACCCAGTACTTC.

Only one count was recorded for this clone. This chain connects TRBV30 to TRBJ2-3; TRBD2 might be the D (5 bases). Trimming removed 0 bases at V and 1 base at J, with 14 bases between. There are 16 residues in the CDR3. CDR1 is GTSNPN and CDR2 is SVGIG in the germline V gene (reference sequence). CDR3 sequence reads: CAWSVQPQAGTDTQYF. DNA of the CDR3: TGTGCCTGGAGTGTGCAGCCCCAAGCGGGCACAGATACGCAGTATTTT.

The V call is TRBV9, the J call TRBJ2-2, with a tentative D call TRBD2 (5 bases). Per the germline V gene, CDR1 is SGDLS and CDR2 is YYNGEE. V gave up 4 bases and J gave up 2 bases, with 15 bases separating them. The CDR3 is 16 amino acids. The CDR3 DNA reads TGTGCCAGCAGCCCTCCTGCCCGGGAAAACACCGGGGAGCTGTTTTTT. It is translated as CASSPPARENTGELFF.